Each of the 23 T cell receptor beta chains below was sequenced from the same sample in a study of T cell repertoires in cytomegalovirus infection. Each CDR3 protein is one row after TCRdb ran MiXCR on the reads. Among some 350,000 distinct CDR3 sequences, roughly 20% were seen once, and the ten largest hold under 9%. Sample: PBMCs. The receptors shown here come from a human donor in good health (CMV status not recorded). Some clones in this sample may be carry-over from other donors' samples.

This chain uses TRBV6-1 with TRBJ2-2; perhaps TRBD1 as D (5 bases). The CDR3 runs to 17 residues. Germline CDR1 is MNHNS and CDR2 is SASEGT. V was cut by 5 bases and J by 0 bases, with 16 bases left in between. CDR3 nucleotide sequence: TGTGCCAGCAGTCAAAGAATCAGACAGTCGAACACCGGGGAGCTGTTTTTT. As protein: CASSQRIRQSNTGELFF.

This clonotype has a handful of counts. The chain employs TRBV4-3 and TRBJ2-1; 7 bases are a match to TRBD2. In germline, CDR1 is LGHNA, CDR2 YSLEER. V dropped 4 bases and J dropped 4; count of bases not matched to a gene: 19. This CDR3 is 19 amino acids long. CDR3 sequence: CASSPRKGPGGPPYNEQFF. The DNA of the CDR3 is TGCGCCAGCAGCCCTAGGAAGGGACCGGGGGGACCACCTTACAATGAGCAGTTCTTC.

V usage is TRBV11-2 and J usage is TRBJ2-5; D remains ambiguous. Germline V CDR1 and CDR2: SGHAT, FQNNGV. This CDR3 region has 13 residues. The V end was cut by 0 bases, the J end by 6 bases, with 8 bases between. CDR3: CASSLDLVKTQYF. The CDR3, as DNA: TGTGCCAGCAGCTTAGATCTGGTTAAGACCCAGTACTTC. The variable domain in full, with the rest retrieved from reference TRBV11-2 and TRBJ2-5, is EAGVAQSPRYKIIEKRQSVAFWCNPISGHATLYWYQQILGQGPKLLIQFQNNGVVDDSQLPKDRFSAERLKGVDSTLKIQPAKLEDSAVYLCASSLDLVKTQYFGPGTRLLVL.

The chain employs TRBV2 and TRBJ1-6, with D tentatively TRBD1 (5 bases). The CDR3 consists of 16 residues. CDR1 and CDR2 (germline): SNHLY, FYNNEI. Trimming took 7 bases from V and 4 from J, leaving 17 bases between them. The CDR3 DNA is TGTGCCAGCACCCCCGGTGGGGGGAGGTATAATTCACCCCTCCACTTT. Translated, it gives CASTPGGGRYNSPLHF. Looking up the rest from reference TRBV2 and TRBJ1-6 gives the full variable domain: EPEVTQTPSHQVTQMGQEVILRCVPISNHLYFYWYRQILGQKVEFLVSFYNNEISEKSEIFDDQFSVERPDGSNFTLKIRSTKLEDSAMYFCASTPGGGRYNSPLHFGNGTRLTVT.

This chain links TRBV7-9 with TRBJ2-3; a possible D gene is TRBD1 (6 bases). This CDR3 is built from 16 residues. CDR1 and CDR2 (germline): SEHNR, FQNEAQ (reference sequence). Trimming took 4 bases from V and 1 from J, leaving 15 bases between them. The DNA of the CDR3 is TGTGCCAGCAGCTCCTCAGGGGAATCCCGCACAGATACGCAGTATTTT. Translation: CASSSSGESRTDTQYF.

This clonotype was detected a few times. This chain uses TRBV6-1 with TRBJ1-2, with D unclear. V lost 7 bases to trimming and J lost 3 bases, with 12 bases between them. CDR1 is MNHNS, CDR2 SASEGT, per germline. This CDR3 comprises 13 residues. Written as DNA, the CDR3 is TGTGCCAGCACTAAAAGGGCTGACTATGGCTACACCTTC. It encodes CASTKRADYGYTF.

The J gene is TRBJ1-4, the V gene TRBV28; D is uncertain. CDR3 length: 13 amino acids. Deletions cut 8 bases from V and 3 bases from J, with 10 bases between. Germline assignment: CDR1 MDHEN and CDR2 SYDVKM. The CDR3, as DNA: TGTGCCAGCTACGCGCGGGCTAATGAAAAACTGTTTTTT. The encoded protein is CASYARANEKLFF.

This clonotype occurred once. The chain has TRBV20-1 and TRBJ2-5, with 11 bases that match TRBD2. Germline lookup yields CDR1 DFQATT and CDR2 SNEGSKA (reference sequence). This CDR3 is built from 14 residues. With V trimmed by 6 bases and J by 5 bases, 8 bases remained unmatched. CDR3 in amino acids: CSAHTSGRSETQYF. The CDR3 DNA reads TGCAGTGCCCATACTAGCGGGAGATCGGAGACCCAGTACTTC.

There are a few counts of this clonotype. The genes are TRBV11-2 and TRBJ2-1; D uncertain. The CDR3 spans 12 residues. V lost 4 bases and J lost 9, with 10 bases in between. From germline, CDR1 is SGHAT and CDR2 FQNNGV. The CDR3 DNA sequence: TGTGCCAGCAGCTCCGAGGTGGGTGAGCAGTTCTTC. Translated: CASSSEVGEQFF.

V gene TRBV12-3 or TRBV12-4 combines with J gene TRBJ2-3, with D possibly TRBD1 on 5 matching bases. The CDR3 totals 15 residues. V was shortened by 1 base and J by 2 bases, with 10 bases between the two germline ends. CDR3: CASSLEKGNTDTQYF. CDR3 in DNA: TGTGCCAGCAGTTTAGAAAAGGGGAACACAGATACGCAGTATTTT.

The V gene is TRBV7-8, the J gene TRBJ1-5; weak D call: TRBD1 (5 bases). Germline CDR1 reads SGHVS; CDR2 reads FQNEAQ. V was cut by 4 bases and J by 4 bases, with 14 bases left in between. The CDR3 is made up of 15 amino acids. The CDR3 DNA reads TGTGCCAGCAGCTCTAAGGGACCGGGGAATCAGCCCCAGCATTTT. Residues: CASSSKGPGNQPQHF.

V and J are TRBV7-9 and TRBJ2-5; D perhaps matches TRBD1 (5 bases). The V end lost 5 bases, the J end lost 3 bases, and 16 bases lay between the germline ends. The CDR3 has 15 residues. The germline CDR1 and CDR2 sequences are SEHNR and FQNEAQ (reference sequence). The CDR3 nucleotides are TGTGCCAGCAGCCCACAGACAGCTTTAAAAGAGACCCAGTACTTC. It codes for CASSPQTALKETQYF.

This clonotype was counted only a few times. The chain recombines TRBV6-2 or TRBV6-3 with TRBJ2-7; TRBD1 matches 8 bases. J was trimmed by 12 bases and V by 5 bases; bases with no gene match: 9. The CDR3 has 12 amino acids. Germline loops: CDR1 MNHEY, CDR2 SVGEGT. In DNA, the CDR3 is TGTGCCAGCAGTACGGGGGACAGGTTGCCGTACTTC. Its protein product is CASSTGDRLPYF.

CDR3 nucleotides: TGTGCCAGCAGGGAGGAGGCCTACGAGCAGTACTTC. Residues: CASREEAYEQYF. The V and J genes are TRBV2 and TRBJ2-7; perhaps TRBD2 as D (5 bases). This CDR3 has 12 amino acids. Germline CDR1 reads SNHLY; CDR2 reads FYNNEI. V lost 6 bases, J lost 2 bases, and 8 bases lay in between.

This clonotype was seen ten or more times. The V gene is TRBV7-2, the J gene TRBJ1-2, with D possibly being TRBD1 (5 bases). CDR3 size: 15 residues. Per germline, CDR1 SGHTA and CDR2 FQGNSA. Trimming took 5 bases from V and 8 from J, leaving 21 bases between them. CDR3 loop: CASSPATFPEGGYTF. The CDR3 DNA reads as TGTGCCAGCAGCCCGGCGACCTTTCCGGAGGGGGGCTACACCTTC.

This clonotype was found many times. This chain connects TRBV7-8 to TRBJ2-7; 8 bases align to TRBD1. CDR1 is SGHVS and CDR2 is FQNEAQ in the germline V gene. The CDR3 loop spans 13 amino acids. After removal of 4 bases from V and 9 bases from J, the junction contained 8 bases not matched to a gene. CDR3 DNA: TGTGCCAGCAGCTGGGGGCTCGACAGGGGGCAGTACTTC. It specifies CASSWGLDRGQYF.

Only a few counts were recorded for this clonotype. The chain joins TRBV18 to TRBJ1-6, with no clear D. This CDR3 comprises 14 residues. Germline V gene lookup returns CDR1 KGHSH and CDR2 LQKENI. Trimming left V 2 bases short and J 7 bases short, with 9 bases between. CDR3 DNA: TGTGCCAGCTCACCAGGGCAAACCAATTCACCCCTCCACTTT. Its protein is CASSPGQTNSPLHF.

Only a few counts were recorded for this clonotype. Here the CDR3 reads CASSPGHRAGQETQYF. CDR3 nucleotide sequence: TGTGCCAGCAGCCCCGGGCATAGAGCCGGCCAAGAGACCCAGTACTTC. The chain couples TRBV7-9 to TRBJ2-5; D ambiguous. Germline loops: CDR1 SEHNR, CDR2 FQNEAQ (reference sequence). Trimming removed 5 bases from V and 1 base from J, with 17 bases in between. The CDR3 runs 16 residues.

This clonotype was seen only a few times. V is TRBV6-2 or TRBV6-3 and J is TRBJ2-7; D is possibly TRBD1 or TRBD2 (5 bases each). Germline CDR1 and CDR2: MNHEY and SVGEGT. The CDR3 has 17 residues. Trimming cost V 0 bases and J 7 bases, with 22 bases left between them. The CDR3 sequence is CASSYSGTHPGAWEQYF. The DNA of the CDR3 is TGTGCCAGCAGTTACTCCGGGACGCATCCCGGGGCCTGGGAGCAGTACTTC.

Ten or more counts support this clonotype. V and J are TRBV7-2 and TRBJ2-1; TRBD2 matches 8 bases. The V segment lost 5 bases and the J segment 4 bases; nucleotides outside the gene matches: 7. Germline CDR1 is SGHTA and CDR2 is FQGNSA. The CDR3 has 15 residues. The CDR3 reads CASSPRSGMYNEQFF. The CDR3 bases are TGTGCCAGCAGCCCCCGTAGCGGGATGTACAATGAGCAGTTCTTC.

This chain uses TRBV7-9 with TRBJ1-2; D is undetermined. CDR1 SEHNR and CDR2 FQNEAQ come from the germline V gene (reference sequence). V was clipped by 3 bases and J by 6 bases, with 8 bases between them. There are 12 residues in the CDR3. The CDR3 nucleotides are TGTGCCAGCAGCTTTGAGGGTAATGGCTACACCTTC. This translates into CASSFEGNGYTF.

The chain recombines TRBV15 with TRBJ2-3, with D possibly TRBD2 on 6 matching bases. Germline V lookup: CDR1 LNHNV, CDR2 YYDKDF (reference sequence). The CDR3 is 15 amino acids. Between the trimmed V and J ends, which lost 0 bases and 0 bases, there was a span of 7 bases. As DNA, the CDR3 is TGTGCCACCAGCAGAGAGGGGACTAGCACAGATACGCAGTATTTT. Its translation is CATSREGTSTDTQYF.

This clonotype was counted many times. The genes are TRBV7-2 and TRBJ2-3, with 8 nucleotides matching TRBD1. Germline V gene sequence: CDR1 SGHTA, CDR2 FQGNSA. The V segment lost 5 bases and the J segment 2 bases; nucleotides outside the gene matches: 3. The CDR3 is 14 amino acids. CDR3 DNA sequence: TGTGCCAGCAGCCGACAGGGGTACACAGATACGCAGTATTTT. Its protein product is CASSRQGYTDTQYF. The entire variable domain, with the rest obtained from reference TRBV7-2 and TRBJ2-3, is as follows: GAGVSQSPSNKVTEKGKDVELRCDPISGHTALYWYRQSLGQGLEFLIYFQGNSAPDKSGLPSDRFSAERTGGSVSTLTIQRTQQEDSAVYLCASSRQGYTDTQYFGPGTRLTVL.